Below, one TCR beta chain is given with its context. Its cognate antigen is unknown. This sample is part of a study of OX40 agonist ivuxolimab in advanced cancers. Findings and caveats of the study: Among T cells, CD8+ cells averaged more expanded clones than CD4+ cells.

Repertoires were generated with immunoSEQ multiplex PCR, while TCRdb's copy carries only in-frame clones and drops some. Of 20,000 to 25,000 clones in the sample, around 80% are singletons; the top ten hold roughly 20%. This sequence was found in an adult with an advanced solid tumor such as melanoma, head and neck, liver or kidney cancer. This specimen consisted of CD4+ or CD8+ T cells sorted from blood, obtained in a trial of the OX40 agonist ivuxolimab.

DNA of the CDR3: TGTGCCAGCAGCTTGGCGGGCGGATCCTACGAGCAGTACTTC. Its protein product is CASSLAGGSYEQYF. The rearrangement uses TRBV5-4 and TRBJ2-7; the D is unclear. Germline lookup yields CDR1 SGHNT and CDR2 YYREEE (reference sequence). The CDR3 length is 14 residues. The V gene lost 0 bases and the J gene lost 1 base, with 8 bases spanning the gap.